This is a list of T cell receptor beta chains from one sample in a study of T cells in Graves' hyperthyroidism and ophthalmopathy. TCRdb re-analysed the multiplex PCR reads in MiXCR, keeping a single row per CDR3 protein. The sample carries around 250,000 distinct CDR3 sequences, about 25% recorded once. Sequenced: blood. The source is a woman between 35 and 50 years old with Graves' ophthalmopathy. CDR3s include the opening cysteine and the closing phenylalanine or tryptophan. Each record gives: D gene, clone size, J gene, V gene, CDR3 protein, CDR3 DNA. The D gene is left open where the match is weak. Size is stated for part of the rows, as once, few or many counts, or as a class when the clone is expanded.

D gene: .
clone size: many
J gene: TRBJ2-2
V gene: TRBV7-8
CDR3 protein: CASRPSRVRGELFF
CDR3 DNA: TGTGCCAGCAGACCCTCCAGGGTTCGCGGGGAGCTGTTTTTT

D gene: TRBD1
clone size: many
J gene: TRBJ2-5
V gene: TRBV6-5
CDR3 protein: CASSRQGSRETQYF
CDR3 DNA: TGTGCCAGCAGTCGACAGGGGAGTAGGGAGACCCAGTACTTC

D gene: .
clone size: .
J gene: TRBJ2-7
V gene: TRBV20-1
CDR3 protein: CSARDLGRGYEQYF
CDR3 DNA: TGCAGTGCTAGAGATTTAGGCAGGGGCTACGAGCAGTACTTC

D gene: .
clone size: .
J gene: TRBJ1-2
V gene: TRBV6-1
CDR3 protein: CASRDRSAYGYTF
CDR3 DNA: TGTGCCAGCAGGGATAGGAGTGCCTATGGCTACACCTTC

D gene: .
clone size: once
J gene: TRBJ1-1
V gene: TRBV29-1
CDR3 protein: CSVVGQPNTEAFF
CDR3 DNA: TGCAGCGTTGTAGGACAACCGAACACTGAAGCTTTCTTT

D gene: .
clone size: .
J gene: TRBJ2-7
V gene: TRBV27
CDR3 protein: CASSFAYQNYEQSF
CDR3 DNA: TGTGCCAGCAGTTTCGCCTATCAAAACTACGAGCAGTCCTTC

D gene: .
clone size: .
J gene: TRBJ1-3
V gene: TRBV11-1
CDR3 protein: CASSKSNSGNTIYF
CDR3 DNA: TGTGCCAGCAGCAAGTCCAACTCTGGAAACACCATATATTTT

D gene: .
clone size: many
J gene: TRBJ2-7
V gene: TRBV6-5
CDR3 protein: CASRRGQEGSYEQYF
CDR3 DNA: TGTGCCAGCAGGCGCGGACAGGAGGGCTCCTACGAGCAGTACTTC

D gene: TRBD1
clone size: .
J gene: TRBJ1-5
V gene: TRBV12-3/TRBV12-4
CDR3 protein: CASRLPGQSDQPQHF
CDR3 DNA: TGTGCCAGCAGGCTACCGGGACAGTCGGATCAGCCCCAGCATTTT

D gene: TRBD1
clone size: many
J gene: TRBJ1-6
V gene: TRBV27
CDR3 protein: CASSGQGVSGDSPLHF
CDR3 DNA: TGTGCCAGCAGCGGACAGGGAGTATCTGGGGATTCACCCCTCCACTTT

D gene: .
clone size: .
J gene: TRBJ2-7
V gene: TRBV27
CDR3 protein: CASSLSRNYEQYF
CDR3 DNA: TGTGCCAGCAGTTTATCGAGGAACTACGAGCAGTACTTC

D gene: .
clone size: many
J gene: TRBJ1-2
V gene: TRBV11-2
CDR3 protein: CASSPGGLYGYTF
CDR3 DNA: TGTGCCAGCAGCCCCGGGGGTCTCTATGGCTACACCTTC

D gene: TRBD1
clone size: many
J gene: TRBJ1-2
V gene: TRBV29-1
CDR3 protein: CSVLGQAFDGYTF
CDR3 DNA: TGCAGCGTTCTGGGACAGGCGTTTGATGGCTACACCTTC

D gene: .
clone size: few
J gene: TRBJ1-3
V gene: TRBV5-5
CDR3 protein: CASWQTGNTIYF
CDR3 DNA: TGTGCCAGCTGGCAGACTGGAAACACCATATATTTT

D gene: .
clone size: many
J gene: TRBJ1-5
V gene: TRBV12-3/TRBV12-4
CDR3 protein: CASTLGDLRLSRNQPQHF
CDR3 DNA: TGTGCCAGCACCTTGGGGGATCTGAGATTATCCCGAAATCAGCCCCAGCATTTT

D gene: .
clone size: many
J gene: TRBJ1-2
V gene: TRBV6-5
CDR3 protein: CASSHRDTYGYTF
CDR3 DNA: TGTGCCAGCAGTCACCGGGACACCTATGGCTACACCTTC

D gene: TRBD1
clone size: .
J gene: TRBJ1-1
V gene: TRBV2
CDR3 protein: CASSGTGGLAEAFF
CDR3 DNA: TGTGCCAGCAGCGGGACAGGGGGCCTCGCTGAAGCTTTCTTT

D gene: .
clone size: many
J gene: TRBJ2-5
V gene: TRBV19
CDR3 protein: CASTPGGVETQYF
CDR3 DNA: TGTGCCAGTACCCCAGGAGGGGTCGAGACCCAGTACTTC

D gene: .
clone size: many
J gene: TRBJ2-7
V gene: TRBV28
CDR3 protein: CASSFGAGNYEQYF
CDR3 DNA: TGTGCCAGCAGTTTCGGGGCAGGGAACTACGAGCAGTACTTC

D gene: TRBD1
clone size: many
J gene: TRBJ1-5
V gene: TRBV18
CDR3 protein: CASSPLGTVNQPQHF
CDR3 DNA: TGTGCCAGCTCACCACTCGGGACAGTTAATCAGCCCCAGCATTTT

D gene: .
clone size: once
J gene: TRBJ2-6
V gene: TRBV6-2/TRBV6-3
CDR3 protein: CASSYGPLVGSGANVLTF
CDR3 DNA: TGTGCCAGCAGTTACGGGCCCTTGGTTGGCTCTGGGGCCAACGTCCTGACTTTC

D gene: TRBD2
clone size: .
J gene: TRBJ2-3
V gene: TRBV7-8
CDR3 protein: CASSSSGRSGDTQYF
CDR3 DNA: TGTGCCAGCAGCTCTAGCGGGAGATCCGGAGATACGCAGTATTTT

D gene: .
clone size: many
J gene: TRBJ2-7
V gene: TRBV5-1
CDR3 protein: CASSPDSREQYF
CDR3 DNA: TGCGCCAGCAGCCCGGATTCTCGCGAGCAGTACTTC

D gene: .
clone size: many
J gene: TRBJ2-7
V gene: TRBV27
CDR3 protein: CASSLNWALYEQYF
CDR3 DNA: TGTGCCAGCAGTTTAAATTGGGCGCTTTACGAGCAGTACTTC

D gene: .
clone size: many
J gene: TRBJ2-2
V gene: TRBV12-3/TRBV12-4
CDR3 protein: CASAEPAGELFF
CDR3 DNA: TGTGCCAGCGCAGAGCCTGCTGGGGAGCTGTTTTTT

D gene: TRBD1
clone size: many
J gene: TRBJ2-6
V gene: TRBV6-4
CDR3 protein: CASSRGKTGTGLYSGANVLTF
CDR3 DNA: TGTGCCAGCAGTCGCGGAAAGACCGGGACAGGGTTATACTCTGGGGCCAACGTCCTGACTTTC

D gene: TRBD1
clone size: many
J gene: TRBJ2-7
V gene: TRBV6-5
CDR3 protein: CASSFPGQGGYEQYF
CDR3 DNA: TGTGCCAGCAGTTTTCCGGGACAGGGGGGTTACGAGCAGTACTTC

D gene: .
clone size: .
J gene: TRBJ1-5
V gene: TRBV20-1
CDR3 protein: CSASVDKVQPQHF
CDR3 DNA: TGCAGTGCTAGCGTTGATAAGGTTCAGCCCCAGCATTTT

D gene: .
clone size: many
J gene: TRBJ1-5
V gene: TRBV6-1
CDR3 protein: CASNDGINQPQHF
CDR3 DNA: TGTGCCAGCAATGACGGAATCAATCAGCCCCAGCATTTT

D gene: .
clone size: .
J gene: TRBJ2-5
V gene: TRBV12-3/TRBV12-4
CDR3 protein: CASSPSGAVKTQYF
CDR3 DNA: TGTGCCAGCAGTCCCTCAGGGGCGGTGAAGACCCAGTACTTC

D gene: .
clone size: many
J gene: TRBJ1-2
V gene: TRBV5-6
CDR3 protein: CASSLRQIYGYTF
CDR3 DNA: TGTGCCAGCAGCTTAAGGCAGATCTATGGCTACACCTTC

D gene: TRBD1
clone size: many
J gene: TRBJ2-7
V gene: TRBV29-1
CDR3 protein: CSAAGQGSYEQYF
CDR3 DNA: TGCAGCGCGGCGGGACAGGGGTCCTACGAGCAGTACTTC

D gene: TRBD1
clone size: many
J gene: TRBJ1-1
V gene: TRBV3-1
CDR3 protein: CASSQRAGGPEAFF
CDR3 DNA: TGTGCCAGCAGCCAAAGGGCAGGGGGCCCCGAAGCTTTCTTT

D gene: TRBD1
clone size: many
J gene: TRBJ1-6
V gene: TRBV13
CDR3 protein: CASSLGGQVISPLHF
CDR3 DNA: TGTGCCAGCAGCTTAGGGGGACAGGTCATTTCACCCCTCCACTTT

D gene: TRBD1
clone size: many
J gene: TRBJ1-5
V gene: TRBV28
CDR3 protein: CASRPRGQKDSNQPQHF
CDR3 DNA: TGTGCCAGCAGGCCTAGGGGGCAGAAAGATAGCAATCAGCCCCAGCATTTT

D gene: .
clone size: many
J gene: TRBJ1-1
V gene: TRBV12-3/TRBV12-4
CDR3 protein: CASSLALAMNTEAFF
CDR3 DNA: TGTGCCAGCAGTTTAGCGCTAGCGATGAACACTGAAGCTTTCTTT

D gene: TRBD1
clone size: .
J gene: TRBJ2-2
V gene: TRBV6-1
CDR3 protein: CASDRDYTGELFF
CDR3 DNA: TGTGCCAGTGACAGGGATTACACCGGGGAGCTGTTTTTT

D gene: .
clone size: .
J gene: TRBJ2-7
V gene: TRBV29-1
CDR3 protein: CSVLGPDYEQYF
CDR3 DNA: TGCAGCGTCCTCGGGCCCGACTACGAGCAGTACTTC

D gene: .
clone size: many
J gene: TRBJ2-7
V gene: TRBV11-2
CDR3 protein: CASRDSIAYEQYF
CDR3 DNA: TGTGCCAGCAGGGACAGTATTGCGTACGAGCAGTACTTC

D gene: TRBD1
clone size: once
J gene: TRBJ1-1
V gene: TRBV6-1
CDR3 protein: CASIMTGTNTEAFF
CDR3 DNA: TGTGCCAGCATCATGACAGGGACGAACACTGAAGCTTTCTTT

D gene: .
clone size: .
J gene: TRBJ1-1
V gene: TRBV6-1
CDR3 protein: CAIAGSGEAFF
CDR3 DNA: TGTGCCATCGCCGGATCGGGCGAAGCTTTCTTT

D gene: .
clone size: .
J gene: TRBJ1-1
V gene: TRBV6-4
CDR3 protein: CASSLYMGTEAFF
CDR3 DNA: TGTGCCAGCAGCCTATACATGGGCACTGAAGCTTTCTTT

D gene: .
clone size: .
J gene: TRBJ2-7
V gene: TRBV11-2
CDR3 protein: CASSLEGVGRYEQYF
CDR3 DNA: TGTGCCAGCAGCTTAGAAGGGGTAGGTCGGTACGAGCAGTACTTC

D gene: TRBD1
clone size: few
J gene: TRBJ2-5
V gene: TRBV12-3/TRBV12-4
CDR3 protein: CASRPDRAEETQYF
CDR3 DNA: TGTGCCAGCAGGCCGGACAGGGCTGAAGAGACCCAGTACTTC

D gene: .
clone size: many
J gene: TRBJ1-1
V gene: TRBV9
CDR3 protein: CASSPQSNTEAFF
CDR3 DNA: TGTGCCAGCAGCCCCCAATCGAACACTGAAGCTTTCTTT

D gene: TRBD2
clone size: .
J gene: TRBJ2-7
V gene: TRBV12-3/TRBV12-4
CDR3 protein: CASSPVAGGPQEQYF
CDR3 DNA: TGTGCCAGCAGTCCGGTAGCGGGAGGGCCTCAGGAGCAGTACTTC

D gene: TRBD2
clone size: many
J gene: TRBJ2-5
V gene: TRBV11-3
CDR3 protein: CASSLGIAGGPGETQYF
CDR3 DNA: TGTGCCAGCAGCTTGGGGATAGCGGGAGGGCCCGGGGAGACCCAGTACTTC

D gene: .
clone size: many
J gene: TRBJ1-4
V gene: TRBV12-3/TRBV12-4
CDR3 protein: CASSSDSLNEKLFF
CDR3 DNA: TGTGCCAGCAGTTCTGACAGCCTTAATGAAAAACTGTTTTTT

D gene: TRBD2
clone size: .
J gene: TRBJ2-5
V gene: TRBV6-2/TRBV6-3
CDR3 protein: CASSLAGGPVETQYF
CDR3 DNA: TGTGCCAGCAGTCTAGCGGGAGGGCCCGTGGAGACCCAGTACTTC

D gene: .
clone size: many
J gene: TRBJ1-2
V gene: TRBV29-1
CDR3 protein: CSVVSEGTNYGYTF
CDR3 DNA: TGCAGCGTTGTCTCGGAGGGGACTAACTATGGCTACACCTTC

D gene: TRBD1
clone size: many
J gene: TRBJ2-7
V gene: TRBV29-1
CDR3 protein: CSVVTGDRTYEQYF
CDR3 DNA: TGCAGCGTTGTTACAGGGGATAGGACCTACGAGCAGTACTTC

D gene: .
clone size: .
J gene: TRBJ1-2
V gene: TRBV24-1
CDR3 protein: CATSECLRLYGYNF
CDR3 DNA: TGTGCCACCAGTGAGTGTCTCAGGCTCTATGGCTACAACTTC

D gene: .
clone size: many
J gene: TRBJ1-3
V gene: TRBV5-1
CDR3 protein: CASSVDRTGNTIYF
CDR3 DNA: TGCGCCAGCAGCGTGGACAGAACTGGAAACACCATATATTTT

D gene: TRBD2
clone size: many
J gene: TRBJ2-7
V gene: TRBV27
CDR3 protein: CASSGQGGYEQYF
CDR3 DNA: TGTGCCAGCAGTGGGCAGGGAGGGTACGAGCAGTACTTC